The T cell receptor (beta chain) under discussion was sequenced for a study of T-cell memory formation after mild COVID-19. Study at large: TCR clusters showed largely donor specificity.

Study results and caveats: Some clones that responded were present in memory (sampled pre-infection), which suggests cross-reactive memory joined. Nothing confirmed that second-wave clones peaking on day 37 were specific for SARS-CoV-2. Contracting clones, day 15 to 85, had balanced CD4/CD8, and later expanders favored CD4+.

Comment on this clonotype: What it binds is not known.

TCRdb re-derived calls from the 5' RACE reads in MiXCR, one entry per CDR3 protein. The profile shows about half a million distinct CDR3 sequences, 18% of them singletons. The CDR3 length is 12 residues. The germline CDR1 and CDR2 sequences are MNHNS and SASEGT. The germline V and J ends were trimmed by 0 bases and 11 bases, with 10 bases remaining between them. The sample comprised PBMCs or a T cell subset sorted from them (not recorded which). The source is an adult woman who had mild COVID-19 (a few samples of this study predate the infection). Cell type and time point are not known. This chain joins TRBV6-1 and TRBJ1-1, with unresolved D. Here the CDR3 reads CASSEAGVEAFF. The CDR3 DNA reads as TGTGCCAGCAGTGAAGCCGGGGTGGAGGCTTTCTTT.